The clone carrying this T cell receptor (beta chain) was detected ten times or more. Germline CDR1 and CDR2: MNHEY and SMNVEV (reference sequence). The CDR3 has 14 amino acids. The germline V and J ends were trimmed by 4 bases and 4 bases, with 13 bases remaining between them. The data belong to a study of T-cell reconstitution after alpha-beta-depleted transplantation in children. Researchers prepared the TCRbeta library using unique molecular identifiers, the study reports. TCRdb recomputed calls from the PCR reads with MiXCR, one row per CDR3 protein. The sample lists around 96,000 distinct CDR3 sequences, 12% occurring once.

The sequencing used PBMCs from the stem cell graft donor, collected from the stem cell graft. The V call is TRBV27, the J call TRBJ1-2; D perhaps matches TRBD1 (5 bases). The sequence derives from a human donor who donated a stem cell graft to a child with inherited bone marrow failure. CDR3 DNA sequence: TGTGCCAGCAGTTATTCCGGGGCGGGCTATGGCTACACCTTC. Translation: CASSYSGAGYGYTF.